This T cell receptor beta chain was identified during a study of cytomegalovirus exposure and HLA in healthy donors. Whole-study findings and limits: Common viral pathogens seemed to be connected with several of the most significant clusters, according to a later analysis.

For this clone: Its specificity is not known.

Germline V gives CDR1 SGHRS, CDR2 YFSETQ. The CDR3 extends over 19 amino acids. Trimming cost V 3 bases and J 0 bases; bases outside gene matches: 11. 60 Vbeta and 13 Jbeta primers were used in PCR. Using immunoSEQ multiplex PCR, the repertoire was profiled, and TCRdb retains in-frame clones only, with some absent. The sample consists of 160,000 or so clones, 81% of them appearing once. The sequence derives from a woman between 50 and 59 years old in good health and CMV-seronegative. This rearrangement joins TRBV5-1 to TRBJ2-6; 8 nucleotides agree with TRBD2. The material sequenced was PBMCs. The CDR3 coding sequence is TGCGCCAGCAGCTCTACGGGGGGGGGCGGCCCCTCTGGGGCCAACGTCCTGACTTTC. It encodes CASSSTGGGGPSGANVLTF.